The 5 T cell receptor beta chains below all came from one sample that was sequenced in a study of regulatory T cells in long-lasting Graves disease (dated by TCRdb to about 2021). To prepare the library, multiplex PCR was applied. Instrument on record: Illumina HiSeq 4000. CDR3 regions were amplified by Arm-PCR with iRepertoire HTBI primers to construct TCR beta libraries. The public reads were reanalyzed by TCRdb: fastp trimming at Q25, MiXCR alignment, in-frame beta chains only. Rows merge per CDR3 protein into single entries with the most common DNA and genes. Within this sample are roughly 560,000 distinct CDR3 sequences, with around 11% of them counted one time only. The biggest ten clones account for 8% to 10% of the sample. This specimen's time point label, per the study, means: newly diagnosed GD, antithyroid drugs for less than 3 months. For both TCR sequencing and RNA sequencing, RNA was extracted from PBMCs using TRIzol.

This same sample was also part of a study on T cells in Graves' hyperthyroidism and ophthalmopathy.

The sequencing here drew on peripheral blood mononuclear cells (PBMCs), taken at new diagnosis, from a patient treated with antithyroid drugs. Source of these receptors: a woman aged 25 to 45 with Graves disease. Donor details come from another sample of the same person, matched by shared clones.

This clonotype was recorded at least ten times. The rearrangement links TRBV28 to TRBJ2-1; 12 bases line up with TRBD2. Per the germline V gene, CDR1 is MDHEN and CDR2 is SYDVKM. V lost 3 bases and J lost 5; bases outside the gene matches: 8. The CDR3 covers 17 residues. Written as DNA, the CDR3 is TGTGCCAGCAGTTTCCGACTAGCGGGAGTATGGGACAATGAGCAGTTCTTC. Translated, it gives CASSFRLAGVWDNEQFF.

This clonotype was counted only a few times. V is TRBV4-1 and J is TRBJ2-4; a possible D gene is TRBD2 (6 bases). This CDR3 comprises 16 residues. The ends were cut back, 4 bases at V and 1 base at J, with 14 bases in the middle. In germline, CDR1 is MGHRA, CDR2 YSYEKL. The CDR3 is CASSPRLVMAKNIQYF. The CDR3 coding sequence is TGCGCCAGCAGCCCCCGACTAGTCATGGCCAAAAACATTCAGTACTTC.

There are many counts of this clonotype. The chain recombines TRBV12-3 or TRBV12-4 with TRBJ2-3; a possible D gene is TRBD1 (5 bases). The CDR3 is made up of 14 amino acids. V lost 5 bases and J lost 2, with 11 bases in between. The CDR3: CASSDRDITDTQYF. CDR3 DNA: TGTGCCAGCAGTGACAGAGACATCACAGATACGCAGTATTTT.

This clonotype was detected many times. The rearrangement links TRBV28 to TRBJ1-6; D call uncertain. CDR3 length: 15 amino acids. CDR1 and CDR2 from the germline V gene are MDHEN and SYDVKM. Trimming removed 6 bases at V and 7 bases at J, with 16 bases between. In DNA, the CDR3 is TGTGCCAGCAGGATCAGGCGGGCCACAAATTCACCCCTCCACTTT. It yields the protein CASRIRRATNSPLHF.

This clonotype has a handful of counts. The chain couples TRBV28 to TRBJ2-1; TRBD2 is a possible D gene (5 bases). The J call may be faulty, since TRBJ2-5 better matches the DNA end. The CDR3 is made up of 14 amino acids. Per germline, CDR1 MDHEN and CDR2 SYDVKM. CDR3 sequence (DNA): TGTGCCAGCAGGGACCGGCAGATCCGGGGGACCCAGTACTTC. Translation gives CASRDRQIRGTQYF.